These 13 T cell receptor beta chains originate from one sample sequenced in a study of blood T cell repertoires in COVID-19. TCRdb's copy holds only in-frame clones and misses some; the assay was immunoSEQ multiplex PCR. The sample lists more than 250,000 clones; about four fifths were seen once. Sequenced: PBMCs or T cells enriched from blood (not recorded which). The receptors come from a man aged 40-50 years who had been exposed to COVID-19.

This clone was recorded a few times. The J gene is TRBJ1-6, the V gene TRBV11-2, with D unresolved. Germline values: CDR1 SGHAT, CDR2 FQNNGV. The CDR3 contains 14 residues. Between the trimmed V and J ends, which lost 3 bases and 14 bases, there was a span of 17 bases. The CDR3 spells CASSFPFEGQALHF. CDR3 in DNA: TGTGCCAGCAGCTTCCCCTTTGAGGGCCAGGCCCTCCACTTT.

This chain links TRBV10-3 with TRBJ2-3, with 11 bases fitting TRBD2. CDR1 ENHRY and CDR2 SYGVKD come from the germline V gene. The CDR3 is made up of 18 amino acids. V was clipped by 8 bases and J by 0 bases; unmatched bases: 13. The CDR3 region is CAIGLKPGLAESTDTQYF. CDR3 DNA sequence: TGTGCCATCGGGTTAAAACCGGGACTAGCGGAGAGCACAGATACGCAGTATTTT.

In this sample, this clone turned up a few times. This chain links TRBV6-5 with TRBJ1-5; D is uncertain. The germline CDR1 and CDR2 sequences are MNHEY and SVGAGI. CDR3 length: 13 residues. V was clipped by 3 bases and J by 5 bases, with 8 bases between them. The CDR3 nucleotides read TGTGCCAGCAGTTATAGTCCGGATCAGCCCCAGCATTTT. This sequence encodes CASSYSPDQPQHF.

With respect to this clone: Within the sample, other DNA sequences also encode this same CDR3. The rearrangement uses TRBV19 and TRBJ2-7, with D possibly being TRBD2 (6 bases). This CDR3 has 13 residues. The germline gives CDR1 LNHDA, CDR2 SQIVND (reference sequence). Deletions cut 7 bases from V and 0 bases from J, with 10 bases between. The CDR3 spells CASTGTGSYEQYF. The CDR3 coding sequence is TGTGCCAGTACTGGGACTGGCTCCTACGAGCAGTACTTC.

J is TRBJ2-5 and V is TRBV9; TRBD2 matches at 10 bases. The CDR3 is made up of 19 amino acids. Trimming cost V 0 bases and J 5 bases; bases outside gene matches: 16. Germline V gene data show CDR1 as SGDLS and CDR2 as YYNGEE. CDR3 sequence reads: CASSVEAGGSSGSRETQYF. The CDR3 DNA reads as TGTGCCAGCAGCGTAGAGGCCGGGGGGTCTAGCGGGAGTCGGGAGACCCAGTACTTC.

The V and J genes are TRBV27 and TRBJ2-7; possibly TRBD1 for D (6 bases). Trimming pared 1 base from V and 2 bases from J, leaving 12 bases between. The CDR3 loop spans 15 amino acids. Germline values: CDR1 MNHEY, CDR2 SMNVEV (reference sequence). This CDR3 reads CASSLFGQGPYEQYF. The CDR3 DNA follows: TGTGCCAGCAGTTTATTCGGGCAGGGGCCCTACGAGCAGTACTTC.

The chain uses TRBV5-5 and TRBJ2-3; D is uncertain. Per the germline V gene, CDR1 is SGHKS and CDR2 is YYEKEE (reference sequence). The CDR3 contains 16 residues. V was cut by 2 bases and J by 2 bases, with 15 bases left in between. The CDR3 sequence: CASSLWATRNTDTQYF. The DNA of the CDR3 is TGTGCCAGCAGCTTATGGGCGACCCGCAACACAGATACGCAGTATTTT.

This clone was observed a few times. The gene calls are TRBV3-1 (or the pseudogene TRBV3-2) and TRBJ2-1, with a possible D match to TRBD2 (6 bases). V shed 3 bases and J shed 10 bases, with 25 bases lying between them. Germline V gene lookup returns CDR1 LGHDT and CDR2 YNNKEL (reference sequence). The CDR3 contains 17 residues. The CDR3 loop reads CASSQLPAGTGAEEQFF. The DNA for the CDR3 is TGTGCCAGCAGCCAGCTCCCCGCCGGGACTGGCGCAGAAGAGCAGTTCTTC.

The CDR3 bases are TGTGCCAGCTCATACGCGGGGTCCCTTGGAAACACCATATATTTT. Its translation: CASSYAGSLGNTIYF. The chain joins TRBV18 to TRBJ1-3, with D uncertain. The germline CDR1 and CDR2 sequences are KGHSH and LQKENI. Trimming took 5 bases from V and 3 from J, leaving 14 bases between them. The CDR3 has 15 residues.

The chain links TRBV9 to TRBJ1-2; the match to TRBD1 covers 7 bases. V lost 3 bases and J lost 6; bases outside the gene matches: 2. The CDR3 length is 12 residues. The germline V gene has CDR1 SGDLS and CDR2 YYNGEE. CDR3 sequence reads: CASSGDRDGYTF. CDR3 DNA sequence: TGTGCCAGCAGCGGAGACAGGGATGGCTACACCTTC.

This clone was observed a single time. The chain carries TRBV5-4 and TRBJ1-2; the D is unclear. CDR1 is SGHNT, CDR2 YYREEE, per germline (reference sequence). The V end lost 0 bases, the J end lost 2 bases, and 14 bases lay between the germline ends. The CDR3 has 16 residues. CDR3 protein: CASSLARRTQNYGYTF. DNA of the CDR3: TGTGCCAGCAGCTTGGCCCGCCGAACCCAGAACTATGGCTACACCTTC.

DNA of the CDR3: TGCGCCAGCAGCTTCCTCTCTGTGACTCTAGCGGGGCCTTACGAGCAGTACTTC. Translation: CASSFLSVTLAGPYEQYF. V gene TRBV5-1 combines with J gene TRBJ2-7, with 9 positions matching TRBD2. Germline assignment: CDR1 SGHRS and CDR2 YFSETQ. The CDR3 totals 18 residues. J was trimmed by 4 bases and V by 2 bases; bases with no gene match: 16.

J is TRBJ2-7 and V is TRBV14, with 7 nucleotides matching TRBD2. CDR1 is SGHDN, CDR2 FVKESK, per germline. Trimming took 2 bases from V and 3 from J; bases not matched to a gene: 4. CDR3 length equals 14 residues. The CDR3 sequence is CASSQFAGDYEQYF. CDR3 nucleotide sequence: TGTGCCAGCAGCCAATTTGCGGGGGACTACGAGCAGTACTTC.